The rows below give T cell receptor beta chains drawn from one sample of a study of technical replicates of blood from a few donors. The repertoire was sequenced with immunoSEQ multiplex PCR; TCRdb's copy has only in-frame clones and lacks some. The sample yields around 79,000 clones, about 91% seen once. The sequenced sample consisted of T cells isolated from PBMCs. The receptor source for this set is a human donor in good health. Both conserved end residues are part of each CDR3. Each record gives: CDR3 DNA, CDR3 protein, clone size, J gene, D gene, V gene. The D gene is left open where the match is weak. The size field is filled for only some rows; it gives once, few, many or a size class.

CDR3 DNA: TGTGCCATCAGTGGGAGAGAGGATCAGCCCCAGCATTTT
CDR3 protein: CAISGREDQPQHF
clone size: -
J gene: TRBJ1-5
D gene: -
V gene: TRBV10-3

CDR3 DNA: TGTGCCAGCAGTGAGTTCTCGGTCTCTGGAAACACCATATATTTT
CDR3 protein: CASSEFSVSGNTIYF
clone size: -
J gene: TRBJ1-3
D gene: -
V gene: TRBV6-1

CDR3 DNA: TGCGCCAGCAGACCGAGACAGACACATGGTTCACCCCTCCACTTT
CDR3 protein: CASRPRQTHGSPLHF
clone size: -
J gene: TRBJ1-6
D gene: -
V gene: TRBV5-1

CDR3 DNA: TGTGCCAGCAGCTTAAAGCGTCCAATGGCTCTCGTGGAAACCGAGCAGTACTTC
CDR3 protein: CASSLKRPMALVETEQYF
clone size: once
J gene: TRBJ2-7
D gene: -
V gene: TRBV11-2

CDR3 DNA: TGTGCCAGTAGCGCGGGACGTATCCTTGAAGCTTTCTTT
CDR3 protein: CASSAGRILEAFF
clone size: -
J gene: TRBJ1-1
D gene: -
V gene: TRBV19

CDR3 DNA: TGCGCCAGCACTATCGGGGACTATATCTACAATGAGCAGTTCTTC
CDR3 protein: CASTIGDYIYNEQFF
clone size: -
J gene: TRBJ2-1
D gene: TRBD2
V gene: TRBV5-1

CDR3 DNA: TGTGCCAGCAGCTTGTCCGGGACAGGGCCCTACGAGCAGTACTTC
CDR3 protein: CASSLSGTGPYEQYF
clone size: -
J gene: TRBJ2-7
D gene: TRBD1
V gene: TRBV5-4

CDR3 DNA: TGTGCCGCAAACCCGGGGACAGGGATTATGAACACTGAAGCTTTCTTT
CDR3 protein: CAANPGTGIMNTEAFF
clone size: -
J gene: TRBJ1-1
D gene: TRBD1
V gene: TRBV19

CDR3 DNA: TGTGCCAGCAGCCTAACCGGGACTAGTGGGTTCCACGAGCAGTACTTC
CDR3 protein: CASSLTGTSGFHEQYF
clone size: -
J gene: TRBJ2-7
D gene: TRBD2
V gene: TRBV27

CDR3 DNA: TGCGCCAGCAGCGTAACTAGCGGTTACCATGAGCAGTTCTTC
CDR3 protein: CASSVTSGYHEQFF
clone size: -
J gene: TRBJ2-1
D gene: TRBD2
V gene: TRBV5-1

CDR3 DNA: TGTGCCAGTAGGTCGACAGGGGGCACTGAAGCTTTCTTT
CDR3 protein: CASRSTGGTEAFF
clone size: -
J gene: TRBJ1-1
D gene: TRBD1
V gene: TRBV19

CDR3 DNA: TGTGCCAGCATTCTCAGGGGCAGAAATTCACCCCTCCACTTT
CDR3 protein: CASILRGRNSPLHF
clone size: -
J gene: TRBJ1-6
D gene: -
V gene: TRBV2

CDR3 DNA: TGTGCCAGCAGTTTCGGTTCTATGAGCTACACCTTC
CDR3 protein: CASSFGSMSYTF
clone size: -
J gene: TRBJ1-2
D gene: -
V gene: TRBV28

CDR3 DNA: TGCGCCAGCAGTGAGTCGATCGCCAGCGGCACAGATACGCAGTATTTT
CDR3 protein: CASSESIASGTDTQYF
clone size: -
J gene: TRBJ2-3
D gene: -
V gene: TRBV10-1

CDR3 DNA: TGTGCCAGCAGCTTAGGCAGGGGGCTTGAGACCCAGTACTTC
CDR3 protein: CASSLGRGLETQYF
clone size: -
J gene: TRBJ2-5
D gene: TRBD1
V gene: TRBV7-8

CDR3 DNA: TGTGCCAGCAGCCAAGAACTCGCAACCCACCCCTATGGCTACACCTTC
CDR3 protein: CASSQELATHPYGYTF
clone size: -
J gene: TRBJ1-2
D gene: -
V gene: TRBV14

CDR3 DNA: TGTGCCAGCACCCTTACAGGGAACTATGGCTACACCTTC
CDR3 protein: CASTLTGNYGYTF
clone size: once
J gene: TRBJ1-2
D gene: -
V gene: TRBV7-2

CDR3 DNA: TGTGCCAGCAGCCAATCATCATTCACAGATACGCAGTATTTT
CDR3 protein: CASSQSSFTDTQYF
clone size: -
J gene: TRBJ2-3
D gene: -
V gene: TRBV16

CDR3 DNA: TGTGCCAGCAGCTACCGGACTAGCGGGAGTCATGCTTCCTACAATGAGCAGTTCTTC
CDR3 protein: CASSYRTSGSHASYNEQFF
clone size: -
J gene: TRBJ2-1
D gene: TRBD2
V gene: TRBV7-6

CDR3 DNA: TGTGCCAGCAGCACCTTCACCCAGGCAAATGAGCAGTTCTTC
CDR3 protein: CASSTFTQANEQFF
clone size: -
J gene: TRBJ2-1
D gene: -
V gene: TRBV6-5

CDR3 DNA: TGTGCCAGCAGTTTACAGACCGGGTCTGGAAACACCATATATTTT
CDR3 protein: CASSLQTGSGNTIYF
clone size: -
J gene: TRBJ1-3
D gene: -
V gene: TRBV28

CDR3 DNA: TGTGCCAGCAGCCCGGGGACTGACTATGGCTACACCTTC
CDR3 protein: CASSPGTDYGYTF
clone size: -
J gene: TRBJ1-2
D gene: -
V gene: TRBV11-2

CDR3 DNA: TGCGCCAGCAGTGAGTCTAGCGGGGTGGTCACCGGGGAGCTGTTTTTT
CDR3 protein: CASSESSGVVTGELFF
clone size: -
J gene: TRBJ2-2
D gene: TRBD2
V gene: TRBV10-1

CDR3 DNA: TGTGCCAGCAGCTTAACTAGCCTGAACACCGGGGAGCTGTTTTTT
CDR3 protein: CASSLTSLNTGELFF
clone size: few
J gene: TRBJ2-2
D gene: -
V gene: TRBV7-3

CDR3 DNA: TGTGCCAGCAGCTCAGGGTTTAACACCGGGGAGCTGTTTTTT
CDR3 protein: CASSSGFNTGELFF
clone size: -
J gene: TRBJ2-2
D gene: -
V gene: TRBV7-3

CDR3 DNA: TGCGCCAGCAGCTTGGCTACAGGGAGCAATTCACCCCTCCACTTT
CDR3 protein: CASSLATGSNSPLHF
clone size: -
J gene: TRBJ1-6
D gene: -
V gene: TRBV5-1

CDR3 DNA: TGTGCCAGCAGTTTCCGGGACAGGGGCCACGAGCAGTACTTC
CDR3 protein: CASSFRDRGHEQYF
clone size: -
J gene: TRBJ2-7
D gene: TRBD1
V gene: TRBV6-6

CDR3 DNA: TGCGCCAGCAGCGTAGGGACTAGCGGGGGTCCCACCGGGGAGCTGTTTTTT
CDR3 protein: CASSVGTSGGPTGELFF
clone size: -
J gene: TRBJ2-2
D gene: TRBD2
V gene: TRBV5-1

CDR3 DNA: TGTGCCAGCAGCGCCAACCAGGGGAACACCGGGGAGCTGTTTTTT
CDR3 protein: CASSANQGNTGELFF
clone size: -
J gene: TRBJ2-2
D gene: -
V gene: TRBV9

CDR3 DNA: TGTGCCAGTAGTTCGGACAGGGGCGGGAATTCACCCCTCCACTTT
CDR3 protein: CASSSDRGGNSPLHF
clone size: -
J gene: TRBJ1-6
D gene: TRBD1
V gene: TRBV19

CDR3 DNA: TGTGCCAGCAGTTACTCAGGGGTCGTAGACACCGGGGAGCTGTTTTTT
CDR3 protein: CASSYSGVVDTGELFF
clone size: -
J gene: TRBJ2-2
D gene: -
V gene: TRBV6-5

CDR3 DNA: TGCAGCGCAAGACAGATGAACACTGAAGCTTTCTTT
CDR3 protein: CSARQMNTEAFF
clone size: -
J gene: TRBJ1-1
D gene: -
V gene: TRBV29-1

CDR3 DNA: TGTGCCAGTAGTACAGACAGGGGAGGCACAGATACGCAGTATTTT
CDR3 protein: CASSTDRGGTDTQYF
clone size: -
J gene: TRBJ2-3
D gene: TRBD1
V gene: TRBV19

CDR3 DNA: TGTGCCAGCAGTTACTGGGGGGTCGCGACTGAAGCTTTCTTT
CDR3 protein: CASSYWGVATEAFF
clone size: -
J gene: TRBJ1-1
D gene: -
V gene: TRBV6-6

CDR3 DNA: TGCGCCAGCAGCCAAGCAGGGAACACTGAAGCTTTCTTT
CDR3 protein: CASSQAGNTEAFF
clone size: -
J gene: TRBJ1-1
D gene: -
V gene: TRBV4-1

CDR3 DNA: TGTGCCAGCAGCTTGGCCAAGTGGGGGGAGTACAATGAGCAGTTCTTC
CDR3 protein: CASSLAKWGEYNEQFF
clone size: -
J gene: TRBJ2-1
D gene: -
V gene: TRBV5-4

CDR3 DNA: TGTGCCAGTAGTCCGCCGCCTCCGGACAGCATTGAAGCTTTCTTT
CDR3 protein: CASSPPPPDSIEAFF
clone size: -
J gene: TRBJ1-1
D gene: -
V gene: TRBV19

CDR3 DNA: TGTGCCAGCAGTTCGCCGGGTTTAGGCTACACCTTC
CDR3 protein: CASSSPGLGYTF
clone size: -
J gene: TRBJ1-2
D gene: -
V gene: TRBV28

CDR3 DNA: TGCGCCAGCAGTGAGACTCCCCCGGGGGCCCAGTACTTC
CDR3 protein: CASSETPPGAQYF
clone size: -
J gene: TRBJ2-5
D gene: -
V gene: TRBV10-1

CDR3 DNA: TGTGCCAGCAGCGTAGCTCCAGCGGGGGGGATTGGGGAGCTGTTTTTT
CDR3 protein: CASSVAPAGGIGELFF
clone size: -
J gene: TRBJ2-2
D gene: TRBD2
V gene: TRBV9

CDR3 DNA: TGTGCCAGCAGTGAGGCGGGGCCTTACGGAAAACTGTTTTTT
CDR3 protein: CASSEAGPYGKLFF
clone size: -
J gene: TRBJ1-4
D gene: -
V gene: TRBV25-1

CDR3 DNA: TGTGCCAGCAGCCTGGAGCTAGCGGGGGCAATCTCCTACGAGCAGTACTTC
CDR3 protein: CASSLELAGAISYEQYF
clone size: -
J gene: TRBJ2-7
D gene: TRBD2
V gene: TRBV5-4

CDR3 DNA: TGTGCCAGCAGTGACGCGGGACAGGGGACGACGGGGACTTTCTTT
CDR3 protein: CASSDAGQGTTGTFF
clone size: -
J gene: TRBJ1-1
D gene: TRBD1
V gene: TRBV6-4

CDR3 DNA: TGTGCCAGCAGCCAATATGGATCGGGAAGCGAAAAACTGTTTTTT
CDR3 protein: CASSQYGSGSEKLFF
clone size: -
J gene: TRBJ1-4
D gene: -
V gene: TRBV14

CDR3 DNA: TGTGCCAGCAGTTTAAGATGGCTTGGGGGCCAAATCGCCGAGCAGTACTTC
CDR3 protein: CASSLRWLGGQIAEQYF
clone size: -
J gene: TRBJ2-7
D gene: -
V gene: TRBV27

CDR3 DNA: TGTGCCAGCAATGTCGGGGATTCACCCCTCCACTTT
CDR3 protein: CASNVGDSPLHF
clone size: -
J gene: TRBJ1-6
D gene: -
V gene: TRBV7-9